A selection of T cell receptor beta chains follows, all from one sample in a study of CD8 T cells in ankylosing spondylitis. TCRdb recomputed calls from the 5' RACE reads with MiXCR, one row per CDR3 protein. The sample yields 350,000 to 450,000 distinct CDR3 sequences, 20% to 25% seen once. The sample was blood, either unsorted or a sorted T cell fraction (not recorded which). The receptors come from a male donor with ankylosing spondylitis or in good health (not recorded which). CDR3s include the opening cysteine and the closing phenylalanine or tryptophan. The order of the fields is CDR3 DNA, CDR3 protein, D gene, J gene, V gene, clone size. A D gene is named only where the DNA matches it firmly. Rows may omit the clone size; those that give it use once, few, many or a size class.

TGCAGTGCTAGAGATCAAGATAGCGTGGCCTACAATGAGCAGTTCTTC	CSARDQDSVAYNEQFF	NA	TRBJ2-1	TRBV20-1	NA
TGTGCCAGCAGCTTTCGGCGGGGGAACAATGAGCAGTTCTTC	CASSFRRGNNEQFF	TRBD2	TRBJ2-1	TRBV7-2	many
TGTGCCAGCTCACCACGGGATGACAGTACCGGGGAGCTGTTTTTT	CASSPRDDSTGELFF	NA	TRBJ2-2	TRBV18	NA
TGTGCCAGCAGTTTTTTATCCGAGACAGGTTCCTACGAGCAGTACTTC	CASSFLSETGSYEQYF	NA	TRBJ2-7	TRBV28	NA
TGTGCCAGCAGCGTAGGGGGGTATAGCACCCAAGAGACCCAGTACTTC	CASSVGGYSTQETQYF	NA	TRBJ2-5	TRBV9	few
TGTGCCAGCAGTCCACGACAGGTCTCTAGCACAGATACGCAGTATTTT	CASSPRQVSSTDTQYF	NA	TRBJ2-3	TRBV12-3/TRBV12-4	few
TGCAGTGCTCCCGGACTAGCGGGGCCCTTCTACTACGAGCAGTACTTC	CSAPGLAGPFYYEQYF	TRBD2	TRBJ2-7	TRBV20-1	NA
TGCAGCTCCGGGGGGGGGAGTGCCTACAATGAGCAGTTCTTC	CSSGGGSAYNEQFF	TRBD2	TRBJ2-1	TRBV29-1	NA
TGTGCCAGCACTGACAACTCCTACGAGCAGTACTTC	CASTDNSYEQYF	NA	TRBJ2-7	TRBV9	few
TGTGCCAGCGGCACAGCGGCAGATACGCAGTATTTT	CASGTAADTQYF	NA	TRBJ2-3	TRBV6-6	NA
TGCGCCAGCAGCCAAGAGCCCGTCCCCCCAGATACGCAGTATTTT	CASSQEPVPPDTQYF	NA	TRBJ2-3	TRBV4-1	NA
TGTGCCAGCAGCCAAGCCAATAGCGGGGGGGCCGTCAATGAGCAGTTCTTC	CASSQANSGGAVNEQFF	TRBD2	TRBJ2-1	TRBV4-2	many
TGTGCCAGCAGCCCTACAGGGGCAGAAGCTTTCTTT	CASSPTGAEAFF	TRBD1	TRBJ1-1	TRBV12-3/TRBV12-4	many
TGTGCCAGCAGCTTAATTCCGAGCTCCTACAATGAGCAGTTCTTC	CASSLIPSSYNEQFF	NA	TRBJ2-1	TRBV7-3	NA
TGCAGTGCTAGAGAAGCGGGGGGCTGGGAGACCCAGTACTTC	CSAREAGGWETQYF	TRBD2	TRBJ2-5	TRBV20-1	few
TGCAGCGTAGCAGAGGGGATAGCGGGGATTGGGGGAATCCCCTACGAGCAGTACTTC	CSVAEGIAGIGGIPYEQYF	TRBD2	TRBJ2-7	TRBV29-1	NA
TGTGCCAGCAGTTTTGGGGGACCCCCTAGATATGAGCAGTTCTTC	CASSFGGPPRYEQFF	NA	TRBJ2-1	TRBV12-3/TRBV12-4	few
TGTGCCAGCAGCGAGGACGGGTATGGCTACACCTTC	CASSEDGYGYTF	NA	TRBJ1-2	TRBV5-6	few
TGTGCCAGCAGATCCCGGGGGTATAGCACAGATACGCAGTATTTT	CASRSRGYSTDTQYF	NA	TRBJ2-3	TRBV6-1	few
TGTGCCAGCAGTCTAGCAACCTCCTACGAGCAGTACTTC	CASSLATSYEQYF	NA	TRBJ2-7	TRBV12-3/TRBV12-4	NA
TGCGCCAGCAGCCAAGAGACTAGAGGCACAGATACGCAGTATTTT	CASSQETRGTDTQYF	NA	TRBJ2-3	TRBV4-1	NA
TGTGCCAGCAGTTCCCGGCGCCCGACCCGACAAGAGACCCAGTACTTC	CASSSRRPTRQETQYF	NA	TRBJ2-5	TRBV27	NA
TGTGCCAGCAGTTACTCCCTTATGGATACGCAGTATTTT	CASSYSLMDTQYF	NA	TRBJ2-3	TRBV6-5	NA
TGTGCCAGCCCAGACCCAAACACCGGGGAGCTGTTTTTT	CASPDPNTGELFF	NA	TRBJ2-2	TRBV6-1	NA
TGTGCCAGCAGTTTACTTCTCACAGAAACTATCTACTTC	CASSLLLTETIYF	NA	TRBJ2-7	TRBV28	few
TGTGCCAGCAGCTCCACCCCCCCCCAGGGAAGCGGCTACACCTTC	CASSSTPPQGSGYTF	NA	TRBJ1-2	TRBV28	few
TGTGCCAGCAGCTTAGCGGACAGATACCAAGAGACCCAGTACTTC	CASSLADRYQETQYF	NA	TRBJ2-5	TRBV7-9	NA
TGTGCCAGCAGCGAGGGGACAGGCCGGGAGACCCAGTACTTC	CASSEGTGRETQYF	TRBD1	TRBJ2-5	TRBV9	few
TGCAGTGCTAGAGCGATCCTCCCCTATGGCTACACCTTC	CSARAILPYGYTF	NA	TRBJ1-2	TRBV20-1	NA
TGTGCCAGCGGCTACACGGCCCAAGAGACCCAGTACTTC	CASGYTAQETQYF	NA	TRBJ2-5	TRBV25-1	NA
TGTGCCAGCAGAGGACTAGCGGGGGGGCCCCCAGATACGCAGTATTTT	CASRGLAGGPPDTQYF	TRBD2	TRBJ2-3	TRBV6-1	NA
TGCGCCAGCAGCCTGGAGACGTACTCCTACGAGCAGTACTTC	CASSLETYSYEQYF	NA	TRBJ2-7	TRBV5-1	NA
TGTGCCAGCAGTCCGGCCCCAGATACGCAGTATTTT	CASSPAPDTQYF	NA	TRBJ2-3	TRBV12-3/TRBV12-4	many
TGTGCCAGCAGCCGCACGGGACAGGTCACAGATACGCAGTATTTT	CASSRTGQVTDTQYF	TRBD1	TRBJ2-3	TRBV7-9	NA
TGTGCCAGCAGTGACCGGAATAGGCGGGAGACCCAGTACTTC	CASSDRNRRETQYF	NA	TRBJ2-5	TRBV6-4	NA
TGTGCCAGCAGGACAGGGATGAACACTGAAGCTTTCTTT	CASRTGMNTEAFF	TRBD1	TRBJ1-1	TRBV28	few
TGTGCCAGCAGTTACTCGGGCGGGGGGGCCCGAGAGACCCAGTACTTC	CASSYSGGGARETQYF	TRBD2	TRBJ2-5	TRBV6-5	NA
TGTGCCAGCAGCCAAGTACCGTACAATGAGCAGTTCTTC	CASSQVPYNEQFF	NA	TRBJ2-1	TRBV3-1	NA
TGTGCCATCAGTGAATCCTGGGGGCGCATCGAGACCCAGTACTTC	CAISESWGRIETQYF	NA	TRBJ2-5	TRBV10-3	few
TGCAGTGCCAAGACAGGCCTCTCTAGAAATCAGCCCCAGCATTTT	CSAKTGLSRNQPQHF	NA	TRBJ1-5	TRBV20-1	few
TGTGCCATGACTGAGAACGGGGAGCTGTTTTTT	CAMTENGELFF	NA	TRBJ2-2	TRBV10-3	many
TGCAGCGTTGAAGATGGGGATGCCTACGAGCAGTACTTC	CSVEDGDAYEQYF	NA	TRBJ2-7	TRBV29-1	NA
TGTGCCAGCAGAGGACGGCTGGAAGCTTTCTTT	CASRGRLEAFF	NA	TRBJ1-1	TRBV12-3/TRBV12-4	NA
TGCGCCAGCAGCTTGGTTGCACAGGAACTGACTGAAGCTTTCTTT	CASSLVAQELTEAFF	NA	TRBJ1-1	TRBV5-1	few
TGTGCCAGCAGCTTAGTTGTGTGGGGGGATCGGGATACGCAGTATTTT	CASSLVVWGDRDTQYF	NA	TRBJ2-3	TRBV11-2	few
TGTGCCAGCAGTACTGACGGAACCTACGAGCAGTACTTC	CASSTDGTYEQYF	NA	TRBJ2-7	TRBV27	few
TGTGCCAGCAGCTTAGAGCCAGATAAGTATTTT	CASSLEPDKYF	NA	TRBJ2-3	TRBV7-9	few
TGTGCCAGCAGCTTAGGCCACAACGAGCAGTACTTC	CASSLGHNEQYF	NA	TRBJ2-7	TRBV7-9	NA
TGTGCCAGCAGCCAAGGTGGAAGGTACAGCTCCTACGAGCAGTACTTC	CASSQGGRYSSYEQYF	NA	TRBJ2-7	TRBV4-2	NA
TGTGCCACCAGCAGAATACAGGGCCCCTCTGGAAACACCATATATTTT	CATSRIQGPSGNTIYF	NA	TRBJ1-3	TRBV15	NA
TGCGCCAGCAGCTTTAGCGACGGCTACGAGCAGTACTTC	CASSFSDGYEQYF	NA	TRBJ2-7	TRBV5-1	few
TGTGCCAGCAGCTTCGGGGGGCAAACCTACGAGCAGTACTTC	CASSFGGQTYEQYF	NA	TRBJ2-7	TRBV11-2	NA